This is a list of T cell receptor beta chains from one sample in a study of blood T cells in healthy people across ages. TCRdb passed the 5' RACE reads through MiXCR, listing each CDR3 protein once. The sample has under 2 million distinct CDR3 sequences, almost 35% seen once; the top ten hold around 10%. Sequencing input: blood. Source of these receptors: a woman between 25 and 40 years old in good health. The CDR3 runs from the conserved cysteine through the conserved F or W. Fields, in order: D gene, J gene, clone size, V gene, CDR3 protein, CDR3 DNA. D genes are given only for firm matches. Clone size appears in some rows only: once, few, many, or a class for an expanded clone.

NA TRBJ2-7 NA TRBV4-1 CASSQVLASSYEQYF TGCGCCAGCAGCCAAGTATTAGCCAGCTCCTACGAGCAGTACTTC
TRBD1 TRBJ2-7 few TRBV7-9 CASSSLPGQGISEQYF TGTGCCAGCAGCTCGCTTCCGGGACAGGGAATCTCCGAGCAGTACTTC
NA TRBJ2-7 few TRBV29-1 CSARTFTYERYF TGCAGCGCCCGGACGTTTACCTACGAGCGGTACTTC
NA TRBJ2-1 few TRBV6-6 CASSYRELGYNEQFF TGTGCCAGCAGCTACCGGGAATTGGGCTACAATGAGCAGTTCTTC
NA TRBJ1-6 many TRBV20-1 CSASMGANSPLHF TGCAGTGCTAGTATGGGGGCGAATTCACCCCTCCACTTT
NA TRBJ2-7 NA TRBV5-1 CASSLYSNRTDSYEQYF TGCGCCAGCAGCTTGTACTCGAACCGGACGGACTCCTACGAGCAGTACTTC
TRBD2 TRBJ2-3 NA TRBV27 CASRGTSHADTQYF TGTGCCAGCAGAGGGACTAGCCATGCAGATACGCAGTATTTT
NA TRBJ2-7 NA TRBV10-2 CASTGTALTYEQYF TGCGCCAGTACCGGGACGGCACTCACCTACGAGCAGTACTTC
TRBD1 TRBJ1-2 NA TRBV6-6 CASSHPDRNYGYTF TGTGCCAGCAGTCACCCGGACAGGAACTATGGCTACACCTTC
NA TRBJ2-3 once TRBV20-1 CSARAQPGREARVGTDTQYF TGCAGTGCTAGAGCTCAACCAGGCAGGGAGGCGAGGGTTGGCACAGATACGCAGTATTTT
NA TRBJ2-3 NA TRBV12-3/TRBV12-4 CASSFSPKGDTQYF TGTGCCAGCAGTTTCTCCCCTAAGGGAGATACGCAGTATTTT
NA TRBJ2-5 once TRBV7-9 CASSPAQLQETQYF TGTGCCAGCAGCCCAGCCCAACTCCAAGAGACCCAGTACTTC
TRBD2 TRBJ2-7 NA TRBV20-1 CSAFSGSYEQYF TGCAGTGCTTTTAGCGGGTCCTACGAGCAGTACTTC
NA TRBJ1-5 few TRBV4-1 CASSQAKRVDSNQPQHF TGCGCCAGCAGCCAAGCCAAGAGGGTAGATAGCAATCAGCCCCAGCATTTT
NA TRBJ2-1 many TRBV30 CAWSVLLVGQFF TGTGCCTGGAGTGTACTGCTCGTCGGGCAGTTCTTC
NA TRBJ1-2 NA TRBV4-1 CASSQAHFTGGPDNYGCTF TGCGCCAGCAGCCAAGCTCACTTCACGGGCGGACCCGACAACTATGGCTGCACCTTC
NA TRBJ1-5 few TRBV4-1 CASSQVVPVSQPQHF TGCGCCAGCAGCCAAGTGGTTCCGGTTTCTCAGCCCCAGCATTTT
TRBD2 TRBJ2-1 NA TRBV4-1 CASTPSGGVKQFF TGCGCCAGCACCCCTAGCGGGGGGGTTAAGCAGTTCTTC
NA TRBJ2-3 NA TRBV28 CASSHGGQGLDTQYF TGTGCCAGCAGCCACGGTGGGCAGGGGTTAGATACGCAGTATTTT
NA TRBJ2-5 NA TRBV5-1 CASRSRRVGRETQYF TGCGCCAGCAGGTCCCGCAGGGTAGGTCGAGAGACCCAGTACTTC
NA TRBJ2-1 few TRBV7-6 CASSLGGSFASHEQFF TGTGCCAGCAGCTTAGGTGGGAGTTTCGCTTCCCATGAGCAGTTCTTC
NA TRBJ2-5 few TRBV11-2 CASSGVGETQYF TGTGCCAGCAGCGGGGTAGGGGAGACCCAGTACTTC
NA TRBJ2-3 many TRBV27 CASSPLGGDTQYF TGTGCCAGCAGTCCACTCGGAGGGGATACGCAGTATTTT
TRBD2 TRBJ2-7 NA TRBV11-2 CASSPRGLAGDQQYF TGTGCCAGCAGCCCCCGGGGACTAGCGGGAGACCAGCAGTACTTC
NA TRBJ1-1 NA TRBV6-6 CASLAGRGNTEAFF TGTGCCAGCTTGGCGGGGAGGGGAAACACTGAAGCTTTCTTT
NA TRBJ2-7 NA TRBV15 CATSSRQAGLEYF TGTGCCACCAGCAGCCGACAGGCCGGCTTGGAGTACTTC
TRBD1 TRBJ2-2 NA TRBV20-1 CSARDRRTGVTGELFF TGCAGTGCTAGAGATCGAAGGACAGGGGTCACCGGGGAGCTGTTTTTT
NA TRBJ1-2 many TRBV29-1 CSVEDSTGSYGYTF TGCAGCGTTGAAGATAGCACAGGGAGCTATGGCTACACCTTC
NA TRBJ2-5 NA TRBV18 CASSPPSRGEETKYF TGTGCCAGCTCACCACCGTCCAGGGGAGAAGAGACCAAGTACTTC
TRBD1 TRBJ2-7 few TRBV5-1 CASSSTRDSAYEQYF TGCGCCAGCAGCTCGACCCGGGACAGCGCCTACGAGCAGTACTTC
TRBD1 TRBJ2-5 many TRBV20-1 CSAMYRGQETQYF TGCAGTGCTATGTACAGGGGCCAAGAGACCCAGTACTTC
NA TRBJ2-1 NA TRBV6-2/TRBV6-3 CASSYLDYNEQFF TGTGCCAGCAGTTACCTAGACTACAATGAGCAGTTCTTC
NA TRBJ2-5 few TRBV9 CASTHGTGVGETQYF TGTGCCAGCACTCACGGGACTGGGGTAGGAGAGACCCAGTACTTC
NA TRBJ2-3 NA TRBV7-8 CASNLPSFTDTQYF TGTGCCAGCAACTTACCCTCTTTCACAGATACGCAGTATTTT
NA TRBJ2-7 NA TRBV4-2 CASSQGGRQEDYEQYF TGTGCCAGCAGCCAAGGGGGTAGGCAGGAGGACTACGAGCAGTACTTC
NA TRBJ2-3 NA TRBV7-9 CASSGSIGTDTQYF TGTGCCAGCAGCGGGTCGATAGGCACAGATACGCAGTATTTT
NA TRBJ2-7 NA TRBV5-4 CASSKGDTENDEQYF TGTGCCAGCAGCAAAGGCGACACGGAGAATGACGAGCAGTACTTC
NA TRBJ2-7 few TRBV20-1 CSAPEGDTSYEQYF TGCAGTGCCCCCGAGGGGGACACCTCTTACGAGCAGTACTTC
TRBD2 TRBJ2-5 few TRBV6-1 CASSSTSGRLQETQYF TGTGCCAGCAGTTCGACTAGCGGGAGATTACAAGAGACCCAGTACTTC
NA TRBJ2-7 few TRBV6-1 CASSETHRSAYEQYF TGTGCCAGCAGTGAAACCCACAGGAGCGCCTACGAGCAGTACTTC
NA TRBJ2-7 NA TRBV27 CAGSRGLLNSYEQYF TGTGCCGGCAGTCGGGGACTGTTGAACTCCTACGAGCAGTACTTC
NA TRBJ2-4 NA TRBV7-2 CASSVTDRSGEQYF TGTGCCAGCAGCGTGACGGACAGGTCGGGGGAGCAGTACTTC
NA TRBJ2-5 few TRBV7-9 CASSSWTDLRETQYF TGTGCCAGCAGCTCATGGACGGACCTCCGGGAGACCCAGTACTTC
TRBD1 TRBJ2-7 NA TRBV6-5 CASSSGTARRYEQYF TGTGCCAGCAGTTCCGGGACAGCGCGACGATACGAGCAGTACTTC
TRBD2 TRBJ2-1 few TRBV20-1 CSGAGVTYNEQFF TGCAGTGGAGCGGGGGTGACCTACAATGAGCAGTTCTTC
NA TRBJ1-2 few TRBV20-1 CSAREGAHYGYTF TGCAGTGCTAGAGAGGGGGCTCACTATGGCTACACCTTC
NA TRBJ1-5 NA TRBV3-1 CASSQAGGSQPQHF TGTGCCAGCAGCCAAGCCGGGGGCTCTCAGCCCCAGCATTTT
NA TRBJ1-1 few TRBV29-1 CSVEWLGNTEAFF TGCAGCGTTGAGTGGTTGGGGAACACTGAAGCTTTCTTT
NA TRBJ2-7 NA TRBV20-1 CSAREEGRNEQYF TGCAGTGCTAGAGAGGAGGGTAGGAACGAGCAGTACTTC
NA TRBJ1-2 few TRBV7-2 CASSFTATNYGYTF TGTGCCAGCAGCTTCACAGCAACTAACTATGGCTACACCTTC
NA TRBJ2-1 NA TRBV6-2/TRBV6-3 CASSPWASRVNEQFF TGTGCCAGCAGTCCCTGGGCTAGCAGGGTTAATGAGCAGTTCTTC
TRBD1 TRBJ2-5 many TRBV20-1 CSAPSRQGIKTQYF TGCAGTGCTCCGTCCCGACAGGGAATAAAGACCCAGTACTTC
NA TRBJ2-4 many TRBV7-2 CASSSHIAKNIQYF TGTGCCAGCAGCTCCCATATAGCCAAAAACATTCAGTACTTC
NA TRBJ1-2 many TRBV9 CASSVAPHFGGYTF TGTGCCAGCAGCGTAGCTCCCCACTTCGGTGGCTACACCTTC
NA TRBJ1-1 NA TRBV20-1 CSARKTGNTEAFF TGCAGTGCTAGAAAAACAGGGAACACTGAAGCTTTCTTT
NA TRBJ1-6 NA TRBV6-2/TRBV6-3 CASSYKNRVGLPLHF TGTGCCAGCAGTTACAAGAACAGGGTCGGACTCCCCCTCCACTTT
NA TRBJ1-1 few TRBV6-5 CASSYSIDTEAFF TGTGCCAGCAGTTACTCGATAGATACTGAAGCTTTCTTT